A single sample gave rise to the 13 T cell receptor beta chains below, sequenced in a study of T cell responses to AZD1222 COVID-19 vaccine. Generated by immunoSEQ multiplex PCR, the TCRdb table keeps only in-frame clones and is missing some. Of about 6,100 clones in the sample, over 75% were seen once. The source was peripheral blood, collected 28 days after the second AZD1222 dose. These TCRs come from an adult who received the AZD1222 COVID-19 vaccine.

This clone showed up just once. This sequence joins TRBV7-9 and TRBJ1-5; 10 positions agree with TRBD1. There are 16 residues in the CDR3. The V and J ends lost 4 bases and 7 bases, in that order; junction bases with no gene match: 10. Germline lookup yields CDR1 SEHNR and CDR2 FQNEAQ (reference sequence). CDR3 residues: CASSSTGGAEDQPQHF. Written as DNA, the CDR3 is TGTGCCAGCAGCTCGACAGGGGGCGCAGAAGACCAGCCCCAGCATTTT. Drawing the rest from reference TRBV7-9 and TRBJ1-5, the complete variable domain is DTGVSQNPRHKITKRGQNVTFRCDPISEHNRLYWYRQTLGQGPEFLTYFQNEAQLEKSRLLSDRFSAERPKGSFSTLEIQRTEQGDSAMYLCASSSTGGAEDQPQHFGDGTRLSIL.

The chain uses TRBV4-1 and TRBJ2-5; 8 bases agree with TRBD2. Germline V gene sequence: CDR1 MGHRA, CDR2 YSYEKL. The CDR3 runs to 16 residues. V dropped 4 bases and J dropped 0; count of bases not matched to a gene: 7. CDR3 in DNA: TGCGCCAGCAGCCCTTTTTCGGGAGGGTACCAAGAGACCCAGTACTTC. It is translated as CASSPFSGGYQETQYF.

V usage is TRBV7-9 and J usage is TRBJ2-3, with 8 bases matching TRBD2. J was trimmed by 5 bases and V by 5 bases; bases with no gene match: 15. Germline lookup yields CDR1 SEHNR and CDR2 FQNEAQ (reference sequence). The CDR3 extends over 17 amino acids. The CDR3 bases are TGTGCCAGCAGCCCGCCGTTGGGTAGCGGGACTGGAGATACGCAGTATTTT. Its translation is CASSPPLGSGTGDTQYF.

The gene calls are TRBV12-3 or TRBV12-4 and TRBJ2-3, with D uncertain. The CDR3 sequence is 12 residues long. V was shortened by 1 base and J by 6 bases, with 5 bases between the two germline ends. CDR3 DNA: TGTGCCAGCAGTTTAGTGCTGGATACGCAGTATTTT. Encoded protein: CASSLVLDTQYF.

The chain has TRBV7-9 and TRBJ1-2; maybe TRBD1 (5 bases). CDR3 length equals 14 residues. CDR1 and CDR2 (germline): SEHNR, FQNEAQ (reference sequence). Deletions cut 5 bases from V and 4 bases from J, with 14 bases between. CDR3 protein: CASSHGGYFYGYTF. DNA for the CDR3: TGTGCCAGCAGCCATGGGGGGTATTTCTATGGCTACACCTTC. Full variable domain (remainder filled in from reference TRBV7-9 and TRBJ1-2): DTGVSQNPRHKITKRGQNVTFRCDPISEHNRLYWYRQTLGQGPEFLTYFQNEAQLEKSRLLSDRFSAERPKGSFSTLEIQRTEQGDSAMYLCASSHGGYFYGYTFGSGTRLTVV.

V usage is TRBV9 and J usage is TRBJ1-3, with D possibly matching TRBD1 (5 bases). The V gene's germline CDR1 is SGDLS and CDR2 YYNGEE. The CDR3 sequence is 13 residues long. V was clipped by 0 bases and J by 4 bases, with 5 bases between them. The CDR3 loop reads CASSVEGGNTIYF. The CDR3 DNA reads as TGTGCCAGCAGCGTAGAGGGGGGAAACACCATATATTTT.

The V and J genes are TRBV7-2 and TRBJ2-5; tentatively, D is TRBD1 or TRBD2 (6 bases each). V shed 2 bases and J shed 5 bases, with 12 bases lying between them. The CDR3 has 14 residues. Germline lookup yields CDR1 SGHTA and CDR2 FQGNSA. The CDR3 DNA reads TGTGCCAGCAGCTTAATGTCCGGGGGCGAGACCCAGTACTTC. Translation: CASSLMSGGETQYF.

The rearrangement uses TRBV7-2 and TRBJ2-3; D remains ambiguous. CDR1 is SGHTA and CDR2 is FQGNSA in the germline V gene. This CDR3 is built from 11 residues. Trimming took 3 bases from V and 2 from J, leaving 0 bases between them. The CDR3 loop reads CASSFTDTQYF. For the CDR3, the DNA is TGTGCCAGCAGCTTCACAGATACGCAGTATTTT.

This clone was seen a handful of times. V is TRBV7-8 and J is TRBJ2-2, with 7 bases that match TRBD1. The CDR3 has 13 amino acids. Germline V lookup: CDR1 SGHVS, CDR2 FQNEAQ. Germline trimming cut 5 bases from V and 7 bases from J; bases unmatched to any gene: 4. The CDR3 DNA is TGTGCCAGCAGCACAGGGGTGAACGGGGAGCTGTTTTTT. Protein: CASSTGVNGELFF.

J is TRBJ1-4 and V is TRBV19; 8 bases align to TRBD1. Germline trimming cut 5 bases from V and 8 bases from J; bases unmatched to any gene: 10. Germline values: CDR1 LNHDA, CDR2 SQIVND (reference sequence). This CDR3 is 15 amino acids long. The CDR3 DNA follows: TGTGCCAGTAGTTCGCGGACAGGGTGGTTGGAAAAACTGTTTTTT. Encoded protein: CASSSRTGWLEKLFF.

The V gene is TRBV19, the J gene TRBJ2-1; D gene uncertain. Deletions cut 7 bases from V and 0 bases from J, with 16 bases between. The V gene's germline CDR1 is LNHDA and CDR2 SQIVND (reference sequence). The CDR3 contains 16 residues. The CDR3, as DNA: TGTGCCAGTACCTTTCTTCCAAGGAGCTCCTACAATGAGCAGTTCTTC. Translated: CASTFLPRSSYNEQFF.

The rearrangement uses TRBV7-2 and TRBJ2-5, with TRBD1 identical over 11 bases. CDR3 length: 15 amino acids. Losses at the gene ends were 5 bases for V and 2 bases for J; bases not matched to a gene: 4. CDR1 SGHTA and CDR2 FQGNSA come from the germline V gene. In DNA, the CDR3 is TGTGCCAGCAGCAGCGGACAGGGGGCGCAAGAGACCCAGTACTTC. It yields the protein CASSSGQGAQETQYF. Full variable domain (remainder filled in from reference TRBV7-2 and TRBJ2-5): GAGVSQSPSNKVTEKGKDVELRCDPISGHTALYWYRQSLGQGLEFLIYFQGNSAPDKSGLPSDRFSAERTGGSVSTLTIQRTQQEDSAVYLCASSSGQGAQETQYFGPGTRLLVL.

The rearrangement joins TRBV6-6 to TRBJ1-2, with 8 bases identical to TRBD1. In germline, CDR1 is MNHNY, CDR2 SVGAGI (reference sequence). Trimming at V came to 5 bases and at J to 4 bases, leaving 3 bases not matched to a gene. The CDR3 runs 13 residues. In DNA, the CDR3 is TGTGCCAGCAGTCCCGACAGGGGCTATGGCTACACCTTC. Protein: CASSPDRGYGYTF.